The 10 T cell receptor beta chains listed next were all sequenced from one sample in a study of T cells in Graves' hyperthyroidism and ophthalmopathy. TCR beta CDR3 regions were amplified from RNA. When the TCR CDR3 underwent first-round RT-PCR, the HTBI primer set was used. TCRdb used MiXCR to reprocess the multiplex PCR reads, holding one entry per CDR3 protein. Of about 600,000 distinct CDR3 sequences in the sample, approximately 15% were seen once. The specimen was blood. Receptor source: a middle-aged woman with Graves' ophthalmopathy.

This clonotype was counted between two and nine times. The chain carries TRBV14 and TRBJ1-3, with 8 bases matching TRBD1. CDR1 SGHDN and CDR2 FVKESK come from the germline V gene. J gave up 5 bases and V 5 bases, and 5 bases lay outside the gene matches. This CDR3 is built from 14 residues. CDR3 DNA: TGTGCCAGCAGCTCGACAGGGGCTAGAAACACCATATATTTT. Protein product: CASSSTGARNTIYF.

This clonotype was recorded a few times. The chain employs TRBV7-9 and TRBJ2-7; D possibly matches TRBD1 or TRBD2 (5 bases each). With 5 bases removed from V and 5 bases from J, the gap between germline ends came to 13 bases. The CDR3 consists of 13 residues. CDR1 and CDR2 (germline): SEHNR, FQNEAQ (reference sequence). The CDR3 DNA reads TGTGCCAGCAGCACCCAACTGGGGGACGAGCAGTACTTC. This codes for CASSTQLGDEQYF.

This clonotype was counted ten times or more. The CDR3 region is CASSDRGSGANVLTF. The CDR3 DNA sequence: TGTGCCAGCAGTGACAGGGGGTCTGGGGCCAACGTCCTGACTTTC. The chain uses TRBV2 and TRBJ2-6; TRBD1 aligns across 7 bases. Trimming cost V 3 bases and J 1 base; bases outside gene matches: 0. Germline V gene data show CDR1 as SNHLY and CDR2 as FYNNEI. The CDR3 is 15 residues long.

In regard to this clonotype: A much bigger clone sits one base away, suggesting this may be a read error. The chain joins TRBV2 to TRBJ2-1; unclear D gene. The J call is uncertain, as TRBJ2-7 better fits the DNA end. The CDR3 consists of 11 residues. Germline CDR1 SNHLY, CDR2 FYNNEI. The CDR3 DNA is TGTGCCAGCAATGGGTACAATGAGCAGTACTTC. Translated: CASNGYNEQYF.

The gene calls are TRBV6-2 or TRBV6-3 and TRBJ1-4; TRBD1 aligns across 7 bases. J gave up 8 bases and V 6 bases, and 9 bases lay outside the gene matches. The V gene's germline CDR1 is MNHEY and CDR2 SVGEGT. The CDR3 totals 14 residues. This chain's CDR3 is CASRLQTGKEKLFF. The CDR3 DNA follows: TGTGCCAGCAGACTCCAGACAGGGAAGGAAAAACTGTTTTTT.

This clonotype was seen only a few times. J is TRBJ1-2 and V is TRBV7-9; D perhaps matches TRBD1 (5 bases). This CDR3 comprises 13 residues. Trimming shortened V by 3 bases and J by 8 bases, and 13 bases separated the two germline ends. The germline V gene encodes CDR1 SEHNR and CDR2 FQNEAQ (reference sequence). CDR3 protein: CASSLVIGGGYTF. DNA for the CDR3: TGTGCCAGCAGCTTGGTCATTGGGGGGGGCTACACCTTC.

This clonotype was detected only a few times. The chain has TRBV20-1 and TRBJ1-5; 7 nucleotides agree with TRBD1. Germline V lookup: CDR1 DFQATT, CDR2 SNEGSKA (reference sequence). Trimming at V came to 6 bases and at J to 1 base, leaving 6 bases not matched to a gene. This CDR3 is built from 14 residues. The CDR3 sequence: CSATTGASNQPQHF. The DNA for the CDR3 is TGCAGTGCAACTACAGGGGCGAGCAATCAGCCCCAGCATTTT.

The V call is TRBV5-1, the J call TRBJ2-5; 11 positions match TRBD2. This CDR3 is built from 14 residues. Germline V gives CDR1 SGHRS, CDR2 YFSETQ. Trimming at V came to 4 bases and at J to 6 bases, leaving 5 bases not matched to a gene. The CDR3 nucleotides read TGCGCCAGCAGCCCTAGCGGGGGGACGAAGACCCAGTACTTC. Protein product: CASSPSGGTKTQYF.

This clonotype was detected many times. This rearrangement joins TRBV6-2 or TRBV6-3 to TRBJ1-5; perhaps TRBD1 as D (5 bases). The V gene lost 7 bases and the J gene lost 8 bases, with 18 bases spanning the gap. CDR1 and CDR2 (germline): MNHEY, SVGEGT. The length of the CDR3 is 14 residues. The CDR3 nucleotides are TGTGCCAGCACCATGGGGGGTCATAGGGAGCCCCAGCATTTT. Translated: CASTMGGHREPQHF.

Ten or more counts support this clonotype. The chain uses TRBV2 and TRBJ2-3, with 7 bases identical to TRBD1. The CDR3 is 19 residues long. Germline assignment: CDR1 SNHLY and CDR2 FYNNEI. Trimming removed 3 bases from V and 2 bases from J; junction bases left unmatched: 17. DNA of the CDR3: TGTGCCAGCAGTGATATATTTGGGAACCGGGACAGTAACACAGATACGCAGTATTTT. This codes for CASSDIFGNRDSNTDTQYF.